Sequencing of this T cell receptor (beta chain) was carried out in a study of shared clonotypes between healthy human individuals. This table comes from immunoSEQ multiplex PCR, and its TCRdb copy is limited to in-frame clones, with some not included. The sample yields fewer than 800,000 clones, about 92% seen once. The naive CD8 subset, CD45RO-negative cells positively selected for CCR7, excluded terminally differentiated effector memory CD45RA+ cells. The CDR3 runs to 16 residues. In this sample, this clone turned up once. The sequence was obtained from a man aged 30 to 45 in good health. Sequencing used naive CD8+ T cells sorted from blood. The genes are TRBV21-1 and TRBJ1-5; the table's D call TRBD1 went unverified against the DNA. TRBV21-1 is a recognized pseudogene. This CDR3 reads CASSTKQGVSNQPQHF. For the CDR3, the DNA is TGTGCCAGCAGCACAAAACAGGGGGTTAGCAATCAGCCCCAGCATTTT.